Given below is one T cell receptor beta chain in context. This clone came up once. Its recognized antigen is unknown. Within one base of it there is no much larger clone, and no base qualities were kept. CDR1 is given as LGHNA and CDR2 as YSLEER, both from the germline V gene. The CDR3 covers 16 residues, taking in both the cysteine and the phenylalanine. Kept here is only the CDR3 DNA, which spans 48 bases and is read in frame from base 1. V and J lose 4 bases and 0 bases, and a span of 13 bases separates them. This entry is derived from a study of blood T cell repertoires in COVID-19 (dated by TCRdb to 2019 to 2021). Notes on the research overall: Samples covering the acute and convalescent phases of COVID-19 were provided by collaborators in the United States, Italy and Spain. The prospective study material was composed of cDNA or gDNA derived from T cells, B-cell-depleted T cells, or PBMCs. The dataset comprised deeply sampled blood TCRbeta repertoires from subjects exposed to, actively infected with, or recovered from COVID-19. The repertoires were released in a freely available public database intended as a resource for research on the immune response to SARS-CoV-2. The samples were drawn from the first 160 participants of the ongoing ImmuneRACE study and from 950 to 1,500 subjects provided by 6 global collaborators. Sample metadata almost always included a de-identified subject ID, COVID-19 status, age in years and sex. Where HLA class I and class II types were available, the types were taken from metadata supplied by the sample provider, not from assay-based typing.

At one collaborating source in Seattle, patients were enrolled during active infection and were followed longitudinally through the course of disease. Whole blood was collected in K2EDTA tubes by collaborating institutions according to the institutions' own protocols. For TCRbeta analysis, collaborators shipped samples in one of three forms: frozen whole blood, isolated PBMCs, or DNA extracted from either of those sample types. Overall study outcomes, separate from this receptor: Clinical and demographic metadata were provided uncurated, with the amount varying by source and participant.

The immunoSEQ Assay, a bias-controlled multiplex PCR, was used to amplify TCRbeta CDR3 regions from genomic DNA. As for the original processing: The number of nucleated cells in each sample was estimated by amplification of reference gene primers within the assay. To quantify the absolute abundance of each unique TCRbeta CDR3 rearrangement, sequence reads were collapsed and filtered. Productive Simpson clonality was computed per sample as the square root of Simpson's diversity index over productive rearrangements. The source is immuneACCESS, and TCRdb retained only in-frame sequences with V and J called. Part of the clones is not carried over; for the studies checked, unresolved V genes explain less than half of this, and the remainder is unexplained. That table supplies the V and J calls and clone size; D and trimming were determined from the DNA. For this sample there are approximately 150,000 clones; around 86% appear just once. Jointly, the top ten make up roughly 2.5% of the sample.

This receptor was identified in a woman older than 75 with COVID-19, enrolled during active disease. The chain links TRBV4-3 with TRBJ1-5; 5 matching bases give a weak D call of TRBD1. The sample was peripheral blood. The DNA is TGCGCCAGCAGCCCCGGGGGAAGTGGTAGCAATCAGCCCCAGCATTTT. It translates to CASSPGGSGSNQPQHF.